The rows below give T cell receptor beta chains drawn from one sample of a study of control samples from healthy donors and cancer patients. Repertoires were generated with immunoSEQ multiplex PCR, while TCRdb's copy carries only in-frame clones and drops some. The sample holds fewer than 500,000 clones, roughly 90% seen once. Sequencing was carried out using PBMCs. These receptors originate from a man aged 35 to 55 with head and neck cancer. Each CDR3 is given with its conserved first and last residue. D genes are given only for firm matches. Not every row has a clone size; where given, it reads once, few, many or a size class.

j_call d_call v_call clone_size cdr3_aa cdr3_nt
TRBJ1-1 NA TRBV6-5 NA CASLEGGLVEAFF TGTGCCAGCCTGGAGGGTGGCCTGGTTGAAGCTTTCTTT
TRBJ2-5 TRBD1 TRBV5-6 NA CASSSDRVFQETQYF TGTGCCAGCAGCTCGGACAGGGTATTCCAAGAGACCCAGTACTTC
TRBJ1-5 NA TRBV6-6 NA CASSYARSGDQPQHF TGTGCCAGCAGCTACGCCCGCTCTGGGGATCAGCCCCAGCATTTT
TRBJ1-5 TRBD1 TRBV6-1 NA CASSALGQGRGQPQHF TGTGCCAGCAGTGCACTGGGACAGGGTAGAGGTCAGCCCCAGCATTTT
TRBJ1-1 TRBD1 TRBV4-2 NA CASSIRQGLRSTEAFF TGTGCCAGCAGCATACGACAGGGCCTAAGGAGCACTGAAGCTTTCTTT
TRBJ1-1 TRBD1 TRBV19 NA CASSISSGGGTEAFF TGTGCCAGTAGTATTTCGTCAGGGGGAGGTACTGAAGCTTTCTTT
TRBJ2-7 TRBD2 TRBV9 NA CASSAGTSGPYEQYF TGTGCCAGCAGCGCCGGGACTAGCGGGCCCTACGAGCAGTACTTC
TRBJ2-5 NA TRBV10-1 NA CASSALRETQYF TGCGCCAGCAGCGCCCTACGAGAGACCCAGTACTTC
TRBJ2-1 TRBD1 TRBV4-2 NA CASSQEGQGMIDEQFF TGTGCCAGCAGCCAAGAGGGACAGGGGATGATTGATGAGCAGTTCTTC
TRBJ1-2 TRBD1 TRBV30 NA CAWSSSSTGANGYTF TGTGCCTGGAGTTCGTCCTCGACAGGGGCAAATGGCTACACCTTC
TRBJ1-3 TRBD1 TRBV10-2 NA CASSELQGAVGNTIYF TGCGCCAGCAGTGAATTACAGGGGGCGGTTGGAAACACCATATATTTT
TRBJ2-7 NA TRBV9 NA CASSVEPQTSYEQYF TGTGCCAGCAGTGTTGAGCCACAGACTTCCTACGAGCAGTACTTC
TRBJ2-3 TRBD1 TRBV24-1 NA CATSRPGGQDTQYF TGTGCCACCAGTCGGCCAGGGGGCCAAGATACGCAGTATTTT
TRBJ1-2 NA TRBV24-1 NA CATSGSQANFYGYTF TGTGCCACCTCCGGATCACAGGCGAACTTCTATGGCTACACCTTC
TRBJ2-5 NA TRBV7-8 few CASSLGHSSETQYF TGTGCCAGCAGCTTAGGACATAGTTCGGAGACCCAGTACTTC
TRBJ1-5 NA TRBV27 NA CASSLLAGSSNQPQHF TGTGCCAGCAGCCTACTCGCAGGGTCAAGCAATCAGCCCCAGCATTTT
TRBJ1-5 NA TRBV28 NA CASSLDRFDQPQHF TGTGCCAGCAGCCTTGACAGGTTTGATCAGCCCCAGCATTTT
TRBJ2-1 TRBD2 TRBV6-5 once CASGRGGSSYNEQFF TGTGCCAGCGGACGGGGGGGGAGCTCCTACAATGAGCAGTTCTTC
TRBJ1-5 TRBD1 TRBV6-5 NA CASSRGQANQPQHF TGTGCCAGCAGCCGCGGACAGGCGAATCAGCCCCAGCATTTT
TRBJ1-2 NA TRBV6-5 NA CASSYFGGSYGYTF TGTGCCAGCAGTTACTTCGGGGGAAGCTATGGCTACACCTTC
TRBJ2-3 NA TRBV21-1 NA CASSKEARRGGERSNTQYF TGTGCCAGCAGCAAAGAGGCGAGGCGAGGGGGCGAGAGATCAAATACGCAGTATTTT
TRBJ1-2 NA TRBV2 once CASLMASTVYGYTF TGTGCCAGCTTGATGGCTTCCACAGTCTATGGCTACACCTTC
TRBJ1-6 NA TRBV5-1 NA CASGAGSSYNSPLHF TGCGCCAGCGGGGCTGGTAGCTCCTATAATTCACCCCTCCACTTT
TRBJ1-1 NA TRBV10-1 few CASSRGVNTEAFF TGCGCCAGCAGCCGGGGGGTCAACACTGAAGCTTTCTTT
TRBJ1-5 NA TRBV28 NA CASSLEGAVNQPQHF TGTGCCAGCAGTTTAGAAGGGGCAGTCAATCAGCCCCAGCATTTT
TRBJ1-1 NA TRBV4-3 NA CASSQTVKGDGTEAFF TGCGCCAGCAGCCAGACTGTTAAGGGGGATGGGACTGAAGCTTTCTTT
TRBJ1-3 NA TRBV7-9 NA CASSWATGSNTIYF TGTGCCAGCAGTTGGGCCACGGGTTCCAACACCATATATTTT
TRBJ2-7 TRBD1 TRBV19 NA CASSSAGTGVYEQYF TGTGCCAGTAGTTCGGCCGGGACAGGAGTCTACGAGCAGTACTTC
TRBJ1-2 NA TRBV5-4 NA CASSPFAGVVYGYTF TGTGCCAGCAGCCCGTTTGCAGGAGTGGTGTATGGCTACACCTTC
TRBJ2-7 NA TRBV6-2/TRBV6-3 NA CASSYSTGIPFYEQYF TGTGCCAGCAGTTACTCTACAGGGATCCCTTTCTACGAGCAGTACTTC
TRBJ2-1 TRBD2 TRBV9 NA CASSRLAGDYNEQFF TGTGCCAGCAGCCGACTAGCGGGGGACTACAATGAGCAGTTCTTC
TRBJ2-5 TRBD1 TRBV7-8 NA CASSPPGQKETQYF TGTGCCAGCAGCCCCCCGGGACAGAAAGAGACCCAGTACTTC
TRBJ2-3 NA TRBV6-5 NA CASSPGQTPQYF TGTGCCAGCAGTCCCGGGCAGACGCCTCAGTATTTT
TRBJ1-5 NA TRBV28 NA CASSRAHQPQHF TGTGCCAGCAGCCGGGCCCATCAGCCCCAGCATTTT
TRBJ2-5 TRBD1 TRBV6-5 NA CASRDRAQETQYF TGTGCCAGCAGAGACAGGGCACAAGAGACCCAGTACTTC
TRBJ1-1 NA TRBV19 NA CASSIGARNEAFF TGTGCCAGTAGTATAGGGGCTAGGAATGAAGCTTTCTTT
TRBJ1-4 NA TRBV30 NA CASRRLDSGVGTNEKLFF TGTGCCTCAAGACGACTGGACAGCGGGGTGGGAACTAATGAAAAACTGTTTTTT
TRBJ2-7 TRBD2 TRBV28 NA CASSLWGGSYEQYF TGTGCCAGCAGTTTGTGGGGGGGGTCCTACGAGCAGTACTTC
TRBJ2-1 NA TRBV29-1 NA CSIRPHRALPYNEQFF TGCAGCATTAGGCCCCACCGAGCTCTACCTTACAATGAGCAGTTCTTC
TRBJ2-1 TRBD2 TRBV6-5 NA CASSLAGRSYNEQFF TGTGCCAGCAGCTTAGCGGGACGTTCCTACAATGAGCAGTTCTTC
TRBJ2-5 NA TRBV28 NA CAMGGARQETQYF TGTGCTATGGGGGGCGCAAGGCAAGAGACCCAGTACTTC
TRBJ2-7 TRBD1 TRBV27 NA CASSFLGQSYEQYF TGTGCCAGCAGTTTCTTGGGACAGTCCTACGAGCAGTACTTC
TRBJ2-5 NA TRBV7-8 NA CASSNGGSQETQYF TGTGCCAGCAGCAACGGAGGGAGCCAAGAGACCCAGTACTTC
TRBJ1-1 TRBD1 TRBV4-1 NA CASSQGAGGSTEAFF TGCGCCAGCAGCCAAGGTGCAGGGGGAAGCACTGAAGCTTTCTTT
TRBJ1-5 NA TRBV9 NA CASSVQGHQPQHF TGTGCCAGCAGCGTACAGGGTCATCAGCCCCAGCATTTT
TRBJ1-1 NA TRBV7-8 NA CASSGRELEAFF TGTGCCAGCAGCGGCAGGGAGTTAGAAGCTTTCTTT
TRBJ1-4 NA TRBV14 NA CASSVGGNQEKLFF TGTGCCAGCAGCGTCGGGGGGAACCAAGAAAAACTGTTTTTT
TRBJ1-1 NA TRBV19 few CAAGEPRRGTEAFF TGTGCCGCGGGGGAGCCGCGGAGGGGAACTGAAGCTTTCTTT
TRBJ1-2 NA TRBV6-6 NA CASSPYNTGSNYGYTF TGTGCCAGCAGTCCGTACAATACAGGCTCTAACTATGGCTACACCTTC
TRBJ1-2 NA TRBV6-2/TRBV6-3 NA CASSYSSFRNYGYTF TGTGCCAGCAGTTACTCGAGTTTCCGGAACTATGGCTACACCTTC
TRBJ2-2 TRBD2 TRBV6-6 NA CAGKREGLTGELFF TGTGCCGGAAAGCGGGAGGGCCTCACCGGGGAGCTGTTTTTT
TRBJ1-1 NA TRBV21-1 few CASSDPSVMGTEAFF TGTGCCAGCAGCGACCCTTCCGTGATGGGCACTGAAGCTTTCTTT
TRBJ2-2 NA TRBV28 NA CASRPPGSVNTGELFF TGTGCCAGCAGGCCACCGGGATCCGTAAACACCGGGGAGCTGTTTTTT